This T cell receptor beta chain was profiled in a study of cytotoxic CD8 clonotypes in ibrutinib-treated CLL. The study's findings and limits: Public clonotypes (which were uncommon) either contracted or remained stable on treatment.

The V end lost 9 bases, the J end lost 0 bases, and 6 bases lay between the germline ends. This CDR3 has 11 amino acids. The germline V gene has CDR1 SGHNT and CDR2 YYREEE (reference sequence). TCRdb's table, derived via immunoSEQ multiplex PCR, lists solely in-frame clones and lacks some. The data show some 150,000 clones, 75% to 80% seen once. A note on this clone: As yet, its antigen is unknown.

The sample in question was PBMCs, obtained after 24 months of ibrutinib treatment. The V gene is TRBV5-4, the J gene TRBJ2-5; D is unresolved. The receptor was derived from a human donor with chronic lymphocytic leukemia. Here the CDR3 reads CANPYQETQYF. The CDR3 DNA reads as TGTGCCAACCCGTACCAAGAGACCCAGTACTTC.